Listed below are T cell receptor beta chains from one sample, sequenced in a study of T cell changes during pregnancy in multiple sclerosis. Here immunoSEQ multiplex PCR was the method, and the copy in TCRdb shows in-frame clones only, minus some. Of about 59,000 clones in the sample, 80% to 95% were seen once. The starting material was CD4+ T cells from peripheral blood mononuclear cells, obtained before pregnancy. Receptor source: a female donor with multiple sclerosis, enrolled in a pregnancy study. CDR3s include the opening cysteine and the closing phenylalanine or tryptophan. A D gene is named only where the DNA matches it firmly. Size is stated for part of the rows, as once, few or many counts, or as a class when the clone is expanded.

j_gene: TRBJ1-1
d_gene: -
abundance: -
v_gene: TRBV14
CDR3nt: TGTGCCAGCAGCCAACGGTTGAGATCTGAAGCTTTCTTT
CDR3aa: CASSQRLRSEAFF

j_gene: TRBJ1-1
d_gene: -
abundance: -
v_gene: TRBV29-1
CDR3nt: TGCAGCGGGGACTTTGGGACTGAAGCTTTCTTT
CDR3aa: CSGDFGTEAFF

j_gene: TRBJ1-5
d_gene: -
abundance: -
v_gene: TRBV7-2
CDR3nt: TGTGCCAGCAGCTGGGAGGCAGTTTGGGGCAATCAGCCCCAGCATTTT
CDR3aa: CASSWEAVWGNQPQHF

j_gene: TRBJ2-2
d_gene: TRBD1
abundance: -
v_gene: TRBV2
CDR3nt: TGTGCCAGGGGCGGAGGACAGGGGGCAGCCGGGGAGCTGTTTTTT
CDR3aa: CARGGGQGAAGELFF

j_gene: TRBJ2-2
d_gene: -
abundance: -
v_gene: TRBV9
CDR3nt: TGTGCCAGCAGCCCGAGCGGGAACACCGGGGAGCTGTTTTTT
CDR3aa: CASSPSGNTGELFF

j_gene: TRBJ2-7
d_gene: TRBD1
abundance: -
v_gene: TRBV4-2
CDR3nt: TGTGCCAGCAGCTCACGAGGGACAGGGGGGTCCTACGAGCAGTACTTC
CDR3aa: CASSSRGTGGSYEQYF

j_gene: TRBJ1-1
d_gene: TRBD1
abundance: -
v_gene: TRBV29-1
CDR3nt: TGCAGCGTTCAAATTAGACAGGGGATGAACACTGAAGCTTTCTTT
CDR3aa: CSVQIRQGMNTEAFF

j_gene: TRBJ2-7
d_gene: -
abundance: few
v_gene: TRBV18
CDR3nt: TGTGCCAGCTCACCACTAGCGGAGGCCCACGAGCAGTACTTC
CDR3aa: CASSPLAEAHEQYF

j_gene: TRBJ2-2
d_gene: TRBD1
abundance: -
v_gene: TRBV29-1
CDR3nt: TGCAGCGTTGGGCCCCAGGGGGCGATCACCGGGGAGCTGTTTTTT
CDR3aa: CSVGPQGAITGELFF

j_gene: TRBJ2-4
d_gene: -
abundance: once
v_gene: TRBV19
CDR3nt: TGTGCCAGTAGCCAGAGAGGGTCCAACCTAGCCAAAAACATTCAGTACTTC
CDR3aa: CASSQRGSNLAKNIQYF

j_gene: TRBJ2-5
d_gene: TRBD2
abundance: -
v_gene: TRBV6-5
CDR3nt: TGTGCCAGCAGTTACAGTTTAGCGGGAGGGGAGACCCAGTACTTC
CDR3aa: CASSYSLAGGETQYF

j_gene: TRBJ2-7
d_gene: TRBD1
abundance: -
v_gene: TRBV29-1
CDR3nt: TGCAGCGTAGAAAACCCGGGACAGGGCCACGAGCAGTACTTC
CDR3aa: CSVENPGQGHEQYF

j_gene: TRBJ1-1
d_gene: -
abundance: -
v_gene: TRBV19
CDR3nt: TGTGCCAGTAGTATAGGGGACATCTTGAACACTGAAGCTTTCTTT
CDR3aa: CASSIGDILNTEAFF

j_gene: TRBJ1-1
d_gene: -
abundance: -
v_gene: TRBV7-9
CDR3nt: TGTGCCAGCAGCCCCACTTCTCCAGACAAAGCTTTCTTT
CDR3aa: CASSPTSPDKAFF

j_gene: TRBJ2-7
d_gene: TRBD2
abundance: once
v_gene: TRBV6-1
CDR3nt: TGTGCCAGCAGTGAAATGGCGGGGGGTAGCTCCTACGAGCAGTACTTC
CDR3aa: CASSEMAGGSSYEQYF

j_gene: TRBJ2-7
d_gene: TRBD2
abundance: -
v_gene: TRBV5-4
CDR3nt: TGTGCCAGCAGCTTAATATCAACTAGCGGGAGGGGCGAGCAGTACTTC
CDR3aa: CASSLISTSGRGEQYF

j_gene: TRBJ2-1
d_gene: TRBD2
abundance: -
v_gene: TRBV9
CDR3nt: TGTGCCAGCAGCGTAGTAGGGCTAGCGGACCTCGAGGAGCAGTTCTTC
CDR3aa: CASSVVGLADLEEQFF

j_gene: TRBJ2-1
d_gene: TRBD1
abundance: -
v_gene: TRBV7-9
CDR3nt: TGTGCCAGCAGCACAAACCGACAGGGTGCACACAATGAGCAGTTCTTC
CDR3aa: CASSTNRQGAHNEQFF

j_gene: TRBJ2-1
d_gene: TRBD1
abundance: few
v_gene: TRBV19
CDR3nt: TGTGCCACAAGTCCGGGACAGGGGGCAAATGAGCAGTTCTTC
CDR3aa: CATSPGQGANEQFF

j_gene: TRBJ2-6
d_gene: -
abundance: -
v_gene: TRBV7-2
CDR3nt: TGTGCCAGCAGCTTAGATCGGGGAGGGGCCAACGTCCTGACTTTC
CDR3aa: CASSLDRGGANVLTF

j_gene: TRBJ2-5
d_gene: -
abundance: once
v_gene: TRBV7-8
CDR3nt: TGTGCCAGCAGCTTAGTTGCGGGGCCCGTTTCGACCCAGTACTTC
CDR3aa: CASSLVAGPVSTQYF

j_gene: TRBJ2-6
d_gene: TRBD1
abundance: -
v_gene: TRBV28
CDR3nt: TGTGCCAGCGGGGGAAGGGGGCCTGGGGCCAACGTCCTGACTTTC
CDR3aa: CASGGRGPGANVLTF

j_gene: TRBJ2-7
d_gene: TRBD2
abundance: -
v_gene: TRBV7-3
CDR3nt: TGTGCCAGCAGCCGCCTTGGAGCTAGCGGGATCAACGAGCAGTACTTC
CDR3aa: CASSRLGASGINEQYF

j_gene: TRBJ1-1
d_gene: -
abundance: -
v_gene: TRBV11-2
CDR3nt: TGTGCCAGCAGCTTAGTCTGGGGGCAGATGAACACTGAAGCTTTCTTT
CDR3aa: CASSLVWGQMNTEAFF

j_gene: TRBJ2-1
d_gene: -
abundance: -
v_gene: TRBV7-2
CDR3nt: TGTGCCAGCAGCTTCGTATACAATGAGCAGTTCTTC
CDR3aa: CASSFVYNEQFF

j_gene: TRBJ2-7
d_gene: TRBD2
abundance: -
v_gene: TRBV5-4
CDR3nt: TGTGCCAGCAGCGGACATGGGCTAGCGGGAGGCGAGCAGTACTTC
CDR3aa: CASSGHGLAGGEQYF

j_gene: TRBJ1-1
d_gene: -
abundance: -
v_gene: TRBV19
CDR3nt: TGTGCCAGTAGTATGCCCGGGACTCTGAACACTGAAGCTTTCTTT
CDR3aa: CASSMPGTLNTEAFF

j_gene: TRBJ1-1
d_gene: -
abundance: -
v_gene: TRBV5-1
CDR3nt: TGCGCCAGCAGCTTGATGTGGGGGCAGAACACTGAAGCTTTCTTT
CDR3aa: CASSLMWGQNTEAFF

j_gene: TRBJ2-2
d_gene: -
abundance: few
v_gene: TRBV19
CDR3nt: TGTGCCAGTAGTATTTCAGCAGCGAGGAACACCGGGGAGCTGTTTTTT
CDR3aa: CASSISAARNTGELFF

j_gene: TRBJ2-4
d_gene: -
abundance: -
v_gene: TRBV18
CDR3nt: TGTGCCAGCTCACCACCGTTGGGCAGAAACGATGGCATTCAGTACTTC
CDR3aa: CASSPPLGRNDGIQYF

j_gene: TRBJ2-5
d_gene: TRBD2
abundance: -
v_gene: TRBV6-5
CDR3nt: TGTGCCAGCAGGGCAGCGGGAGTGCTGACCCAGTACTTC
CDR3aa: CASRAAGVLTQYF

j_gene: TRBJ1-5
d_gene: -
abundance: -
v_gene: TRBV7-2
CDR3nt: TGTGCCAGCAGCCGGGGGGTCCAGGGCAGCCAGCCCCAGCATTTT
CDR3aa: CASSRGVQGSQPQHF

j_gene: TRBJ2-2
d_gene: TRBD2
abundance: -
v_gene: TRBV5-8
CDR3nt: TGTGCCAGCAGCGATATAGCGGGACCGACCGGGGAGCTGTTTTTT
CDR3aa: CASSDIAGPTGELFF

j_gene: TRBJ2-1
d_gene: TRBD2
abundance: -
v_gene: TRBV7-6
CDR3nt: TGTGCCAGCAGCTTAAGGCTCCCTAGCGGAGGTTACTACAATGAGCAGTTCTTC
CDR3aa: CASSLRLPSGGYYNEQFF

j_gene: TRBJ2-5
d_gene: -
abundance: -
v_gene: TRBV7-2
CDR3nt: TGTGCCAGCAGCGTAGGGCCCGGCGGAGTCAGTCGAGAGACCCAGTACTTC
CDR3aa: CASSVGPGGVSRETQYF

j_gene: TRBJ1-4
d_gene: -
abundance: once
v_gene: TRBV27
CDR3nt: TGTGCCAGCAGCCAGATTTTTAATGAAAAACTGTTTTTT
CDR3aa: CASSQIFNEKLFF

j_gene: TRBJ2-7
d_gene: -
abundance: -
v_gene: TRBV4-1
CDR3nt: TGCGCCAGCAGCCCCACCTCACTTGGGGAGGCCTACGAGCAGTACTTC
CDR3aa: CASSPTSLGEAYEQYF

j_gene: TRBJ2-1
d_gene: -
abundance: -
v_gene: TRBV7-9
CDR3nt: TGTGCCAGCAGCTTAGTGGCAGGGAACAATGAGCAGTTCTTC
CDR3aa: CASSLVAGNNEQFF

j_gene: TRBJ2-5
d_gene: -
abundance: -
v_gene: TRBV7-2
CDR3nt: TGTGCCAGCAGCTCTACCGGGAAAGTTGTTCCCCAGTACTTC
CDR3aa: CASSSTGKVVPQYF

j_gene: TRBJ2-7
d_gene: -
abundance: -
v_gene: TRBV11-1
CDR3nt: TGTGCCAGCAGCTTAGGTGAGCAGCAGTACTTC
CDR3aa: CASSLGEQQYF

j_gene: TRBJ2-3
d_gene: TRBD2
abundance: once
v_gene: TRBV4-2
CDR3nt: TGTGCCAGCAGCCAACAACTAGCGGTGATGGGAGATACGCAGTATTTT
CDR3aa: CASSQQLAVMGDTQYF

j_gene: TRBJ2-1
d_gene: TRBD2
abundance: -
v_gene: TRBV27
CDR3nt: TGTGCCAGCAGTGGGAGGGTCTTAGCGGGAGGGCTATACAATGAGCAGTTCTTC
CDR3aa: CASSGRVLAGGLYNEQFF

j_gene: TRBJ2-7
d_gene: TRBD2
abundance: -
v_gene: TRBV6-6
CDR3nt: TGTGCCAGCAGTCCCATAACTAGCGTGGGTTACGAGCAGTACTTC
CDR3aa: CASSPITSVGYEQYF

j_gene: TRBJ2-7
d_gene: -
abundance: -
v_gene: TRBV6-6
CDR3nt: TGTGCCAGCAGATCTATGTCGGGGTCCTACGAGCAGTACTTC
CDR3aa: CASRSMSGSYEQYF

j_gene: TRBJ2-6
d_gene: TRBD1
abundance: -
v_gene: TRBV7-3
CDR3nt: TGTGCCAGCAGCTTAACGTTTATAGGACAGGGGGCTAACTCTGGGGCCAACGTCCTGACTTTC
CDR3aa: CASSLTFIGQGANSGANVLTF

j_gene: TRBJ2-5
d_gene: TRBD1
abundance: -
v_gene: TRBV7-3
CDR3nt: TGTGCCAGCAGCCACGGGACAGGCCAAGAGACCCAGTACTTC
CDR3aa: CASSHGTGQETQYF

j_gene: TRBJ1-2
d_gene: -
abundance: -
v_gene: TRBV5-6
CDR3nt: TGTGCCAGCAGCTTGAGCGGGGAGGGTGGCTACACCTTC
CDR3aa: CASSLSGEGGYTF